The clone carrying this T cell receptor beta chain was seen only once. Antigen: not known. The data were obtained in a study of cytomegalovirus exposure and HLA in healthy donors. Study-level background: Genotyping of 430 or so donors showed that about 84% belonged to the Caucasian-associated ancestry cluster. Overall study results and limits: When the data were analyzed later, several of the most significant clusters appeared to be linked to common viral pathogens. Based on reports, TCR beta sequences accurately predicted HLA-A and HLA-B alleles for most subjects. In a later analysis, a genetic analysis reported fewer productive-TCR N-insertions in an Asian-associated ancestry cluster than the cohort average.

A multiplex PCR was run with 60 Vbeta primers and 13 Jbeta primers. Profiled with immunoSEQ multiplex PCR; TCRdb holds only in-frame clones, not every one. The sample lists around 200,000 clones, 75% to 85% seen once, with around 1.2% in the top ten. CDR1 and CDR2 from the germline V gene are SQVTM and ANQGSEA. This CDR3 is built from 15 residues. V was pared by 7 bases and J by 3 bases, with 12 bases of the junction left unmatched. The TCR originated in a girl aged 2 to 9 in good health and CMV-seropositive. Material for sequencing was PBMCs. The chain employs TRBV29-1 and TRBJ1-1; TRBD1 matches 9 bases. This CDR3 reads CSAEGVQGAYTEAFF. The CDR3 DNA reads as TGCAGCGCGGAGGGGGTACAGGGGGCCTACACTGAAGCTTTCTTT.